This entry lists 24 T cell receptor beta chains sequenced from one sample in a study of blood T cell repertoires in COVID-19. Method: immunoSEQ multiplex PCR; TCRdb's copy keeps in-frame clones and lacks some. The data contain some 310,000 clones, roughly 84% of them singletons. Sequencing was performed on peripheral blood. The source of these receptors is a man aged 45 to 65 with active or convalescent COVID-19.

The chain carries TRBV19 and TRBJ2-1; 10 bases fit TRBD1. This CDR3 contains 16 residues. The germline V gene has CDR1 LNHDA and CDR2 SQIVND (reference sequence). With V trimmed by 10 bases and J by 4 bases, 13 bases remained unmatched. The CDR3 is CANSEAGTGAYNEQFF. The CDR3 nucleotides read TGTGCCAATTCTGAAGCCGGGACAGGGGCTTACAATGAGCAGTTCTTC.

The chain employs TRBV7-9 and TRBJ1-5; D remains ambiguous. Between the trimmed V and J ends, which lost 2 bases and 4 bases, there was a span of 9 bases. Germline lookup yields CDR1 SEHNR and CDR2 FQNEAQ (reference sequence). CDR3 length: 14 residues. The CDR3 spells CASSLNTGNQPQHF. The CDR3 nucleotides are TGTGCCAGCAGCTTAAATACGGGAAATCAGCCCCAGCATTTT.

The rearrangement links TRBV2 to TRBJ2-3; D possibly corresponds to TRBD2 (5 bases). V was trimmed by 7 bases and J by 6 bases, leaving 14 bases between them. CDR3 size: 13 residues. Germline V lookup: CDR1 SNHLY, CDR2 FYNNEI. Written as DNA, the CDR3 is TGTGCCAGCACAGACCAGCCGGGGGATACGCAGTATTTT. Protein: CASTDQPGDTQYF.

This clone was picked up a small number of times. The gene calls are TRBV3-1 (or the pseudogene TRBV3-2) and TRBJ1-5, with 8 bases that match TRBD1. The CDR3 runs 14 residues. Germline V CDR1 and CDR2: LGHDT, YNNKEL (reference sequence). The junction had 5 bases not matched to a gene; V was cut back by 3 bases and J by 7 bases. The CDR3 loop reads CASSQTGVEQPQHF. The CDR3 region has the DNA TGTGCCAGCAGCCAGACAGGGGTAGAGCAGCCCCAGCATTTT.

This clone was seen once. The CDR3 bases are TGTGCCACCAGCAGAGATGTGGGCCAGCTACAGCCCCAGCATTTT. Its protein is CATSRDVGQLQPQHF. The genes are TRBV15 and TRBJ1-5, with no clear D. Germline CDR1 reads LNHNV; CDR2 reads YYDKDF (reference sequence). The CDR3 length is 15 residues. The germline V and J ends were trimmed by 0 bases and 7 bases, with 13 bases remaining between them.

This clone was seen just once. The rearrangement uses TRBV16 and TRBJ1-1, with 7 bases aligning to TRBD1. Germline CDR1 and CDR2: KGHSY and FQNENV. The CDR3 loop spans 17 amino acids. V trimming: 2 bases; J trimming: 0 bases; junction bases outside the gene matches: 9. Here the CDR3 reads CASSQAAGQFLNTEAFF. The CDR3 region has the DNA TGTGCCAGCAGCCAAGCCGCGGGACAGTTTTTGAACACTGAAGCTTTCTTT.

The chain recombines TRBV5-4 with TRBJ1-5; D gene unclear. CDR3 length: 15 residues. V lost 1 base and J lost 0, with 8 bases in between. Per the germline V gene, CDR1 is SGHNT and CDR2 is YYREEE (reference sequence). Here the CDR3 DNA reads TGTGCCAGCAGCTTGTCACAGTATAGCAATCAGCCCCAGCATTTT. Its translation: CASSLSQYSNQPQHF.

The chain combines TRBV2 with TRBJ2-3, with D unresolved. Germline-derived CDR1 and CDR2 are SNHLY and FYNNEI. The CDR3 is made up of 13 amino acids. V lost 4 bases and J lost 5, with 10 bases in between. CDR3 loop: CASSANLQDTQYF. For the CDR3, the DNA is TGTGCCAGCAGTGCTAACCTCCAAGATACGCAGTATTTT.

The CDR3, as DNA: TGTGCCAGCAGCGAACTTCCCAGGGGGCCCTCCTACAATGAGCAGTTCTTC. It encodes CASSELPRGPSYNEQFF. The chain couples TRBV14 to TRBJ2-1, with TRBD1 matching 8 bases. This CDR3 has 17 residues. The V gene end was trimmed by 5 bases and the J gene end by 0 bases; junction bases not matched to a gene: 9. Germline V gene lookup returns CDR1 SGHDN and CDR2 FVKESK. Together with reference TRBV14 and TRBJ2-1, the CDR3 gives the full variable domain: EAGVTQFPSHSVIEKGQTVTLRCDPISGHDNLYWYRRVMGKEIKFLLHFVKESKQDESGMPNNRFLAERTGGTYSTLKVQPAELEDSGVYFCASSELPRGPSYNEQFFGPGTRLTVL.

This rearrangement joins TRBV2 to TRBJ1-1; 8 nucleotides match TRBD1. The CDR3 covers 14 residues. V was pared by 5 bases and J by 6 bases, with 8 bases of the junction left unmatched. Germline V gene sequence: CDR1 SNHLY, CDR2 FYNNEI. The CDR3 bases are TGTGCCAGCAGTATTGGACAGGGATATTCTGAAGCTTTCTTT. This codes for CASSIGQGYSEAFF.

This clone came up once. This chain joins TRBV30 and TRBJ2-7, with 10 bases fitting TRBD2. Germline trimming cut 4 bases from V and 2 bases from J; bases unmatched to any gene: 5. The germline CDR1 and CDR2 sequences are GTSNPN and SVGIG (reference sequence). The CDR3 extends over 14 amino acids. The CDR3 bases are TGTGCCTGGACAAAAGCGGGAGGGCCCTACGAGCAGTACTTC. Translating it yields CAWTKAGGPYEQYF.

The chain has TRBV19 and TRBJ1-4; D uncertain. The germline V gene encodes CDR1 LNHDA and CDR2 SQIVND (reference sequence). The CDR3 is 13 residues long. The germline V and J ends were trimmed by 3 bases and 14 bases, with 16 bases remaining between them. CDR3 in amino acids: CASSIRLRGGLFF. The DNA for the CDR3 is TGTGCCAGTAGTATTCGTTTACGGGGAGGCCTGTTTTTT.

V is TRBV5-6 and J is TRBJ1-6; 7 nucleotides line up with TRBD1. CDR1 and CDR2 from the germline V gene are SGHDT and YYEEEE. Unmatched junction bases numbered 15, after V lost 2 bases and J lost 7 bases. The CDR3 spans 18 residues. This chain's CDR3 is CASSFMNQGEGKNSPLHF. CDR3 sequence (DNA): TGTGCCAGCAGCTTTATGAATCAGGGGGAAGGTAAGAATTCACCCCTCCACTTT.

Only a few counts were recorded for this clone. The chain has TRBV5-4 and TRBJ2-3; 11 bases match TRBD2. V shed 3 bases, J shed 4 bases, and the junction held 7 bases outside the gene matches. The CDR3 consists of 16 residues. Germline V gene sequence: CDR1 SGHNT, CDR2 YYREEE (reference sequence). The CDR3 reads CASSSVAGGQSDTQYF. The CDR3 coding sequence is TGTGCCAGCAGCTCGGTAGCGGGGGGGCAGTCAGATACGCAGTATTTT. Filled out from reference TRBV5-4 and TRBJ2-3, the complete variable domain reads ETGVTQSPTHLIKTRGQQVTLRCSSQSGHNTVSWYQQALGQGPQFIFQYYREEENGRGNFPPRFSGLQFPNYSSELNVNALELDDSALYLCASSSVAGGQSDTQYFGPGTRLTVL.

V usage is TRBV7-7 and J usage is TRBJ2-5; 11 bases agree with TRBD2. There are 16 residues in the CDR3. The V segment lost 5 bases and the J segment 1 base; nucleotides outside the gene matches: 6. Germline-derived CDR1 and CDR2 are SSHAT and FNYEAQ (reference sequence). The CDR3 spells CASSQPTSGAQETQYF. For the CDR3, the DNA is TGTGCCAGCAGCCAACCGACTAGCGGGGCCCAAGAGACCCAGTACTTC.

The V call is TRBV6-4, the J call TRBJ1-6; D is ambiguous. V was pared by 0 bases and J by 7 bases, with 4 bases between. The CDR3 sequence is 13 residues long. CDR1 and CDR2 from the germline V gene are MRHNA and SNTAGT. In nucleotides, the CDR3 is TGTGCCAGCAGTGACTCCTTAAATTCACCCCTCCACTTT. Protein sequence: CASSDSLNSPLHF.

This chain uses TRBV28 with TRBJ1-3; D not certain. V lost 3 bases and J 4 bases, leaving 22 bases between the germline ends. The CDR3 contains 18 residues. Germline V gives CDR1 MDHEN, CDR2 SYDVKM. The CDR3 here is CASSFSGPPLTRGNTIYF. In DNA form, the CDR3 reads TGTGCCAGCAGTTTTTCTGGTCCTCCCCTGACAAGGGGAAACACCATATATTTT.

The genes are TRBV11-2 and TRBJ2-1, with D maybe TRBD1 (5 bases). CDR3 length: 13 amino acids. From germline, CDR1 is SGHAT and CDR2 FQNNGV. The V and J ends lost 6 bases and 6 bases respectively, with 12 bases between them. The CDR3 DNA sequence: TGTGCCAGCAGGTCAGGGTTGGCCAATGAGCAGTTCTTC. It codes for CASRSGLANEQFF.

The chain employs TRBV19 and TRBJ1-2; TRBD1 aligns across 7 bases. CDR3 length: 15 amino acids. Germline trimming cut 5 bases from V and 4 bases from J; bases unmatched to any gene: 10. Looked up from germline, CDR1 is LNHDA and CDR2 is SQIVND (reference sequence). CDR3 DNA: TGTGCCAGTAGTTTTCAAGGGGGCGCAGGCTATGGCTACACCTTC. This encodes CASSFQGGAGYGYTF.

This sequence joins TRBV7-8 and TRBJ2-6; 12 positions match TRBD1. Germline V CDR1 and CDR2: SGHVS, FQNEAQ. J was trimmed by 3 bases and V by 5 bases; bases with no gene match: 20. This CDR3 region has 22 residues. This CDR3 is CASSPIENIRDRGQDGANVLTF. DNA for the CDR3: TGTGCCAGCAGCCCTATCGAGAATATCCGGGACAGGGGGCAGGATGGGGCCAACGTCCTGACTTTC.

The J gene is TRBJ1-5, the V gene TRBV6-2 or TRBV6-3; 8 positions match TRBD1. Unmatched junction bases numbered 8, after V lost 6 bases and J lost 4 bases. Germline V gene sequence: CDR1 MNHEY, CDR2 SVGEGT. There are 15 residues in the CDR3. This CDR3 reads CASRPAGTGNQPQHF. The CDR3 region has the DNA TGTGCCAGCAGGCCTGCCGGGACAGGAAATCAGCCCCAGCATTTT.

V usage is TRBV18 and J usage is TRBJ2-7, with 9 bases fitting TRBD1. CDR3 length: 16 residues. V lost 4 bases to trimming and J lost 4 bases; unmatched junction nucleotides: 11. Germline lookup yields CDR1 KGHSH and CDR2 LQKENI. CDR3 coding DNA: TGTGCCAGCTCACGAGGGACAGGGTCTACGTTTTACGAGCAGTACTTC. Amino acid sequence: CASSRGTGSTFYEQYF.

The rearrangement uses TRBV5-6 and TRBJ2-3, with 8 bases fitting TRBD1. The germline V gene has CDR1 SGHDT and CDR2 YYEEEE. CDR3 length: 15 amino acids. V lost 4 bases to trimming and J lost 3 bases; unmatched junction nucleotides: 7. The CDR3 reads CASSLVTGVTDTQYF. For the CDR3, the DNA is TGTGCCAGCAGCCTTGTGACAGGGGTAACAGATACGCAGTATTTT.

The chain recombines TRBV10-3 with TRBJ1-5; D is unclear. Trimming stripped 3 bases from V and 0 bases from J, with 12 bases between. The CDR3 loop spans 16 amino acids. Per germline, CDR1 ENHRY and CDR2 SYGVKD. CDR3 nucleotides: TGTGCCATCAGTGATAGCCTGGATTATAGCAATCAGCCCCAGCATTTT. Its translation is CAISDSLDYSNQPQHF.